A selection of T cell receptor beta chains follows, all from one sample in a study of OX40 agonist ivuxolimab in advanced cancers. The data were produced by immunoSEQ multiplex PCR, yet TCRdb's version contains in-frame clones alone and is incomplete. The table has about 58,000 clones, 80% to 90% seen once. The material was CD4+ or CD8+ T cells sorted from blood, obtained in a trial of the OX40 agonist ivuxolimab. The source is an adult with an advanced solid tumor such as melanoma, head and neck, liver or kidney cancer. CDR3s include the opening cysteine and the closing phenylalanine or tryptophan. A D gene is named only where the DNA matches it firmly. Only some rows state a clone size, as once, few, many or a class for expanded clones.

J gene: TRBJ1-4
V gene: TRBV13
clone size: .
D gene: .
CDR3 protein: CASSLTTTPNEEKLFF
CDR3 DNA: TGTGCCAGCAGCTTAACCACCACACCGAATGAGGAAAAACTGTTTTTT

J gene: TRBJ2-3
V gene: TRBV4-1
clone size: .
D gene: TRBD2
CDR3 protein: CASSQSHPGGADTQYF
CDR3 DNA: TGCGCCAGCAGCCAATCGCATCCGGGAGGGGCAGATACGCAGTATTTT

J gene: TRBJ1-5
V gene: TRBV30
clone size: .
D gene: .
CDR3 protein: CAWSERFGTQHF
CDR3 DNA: TGTGCCTGGAGTGAACGGTTTGGCACCCAGCATTTT

J gene: TRBJ2-7
V gene: TRBV19
clone size: once
D gene: TRBD2
CDR3 protein: CASSAKSGTSSYEQYF
CDR3 DNA: TGTGCCAGTAGTGCCAAGTCCGGGACTAGTTCGTACGAGCAGTACTTC

J gene: TRBJ1-1
V gene: TRBV9
clone size: once
D gene: .
CDR3 protein: CASSETPRADRFDTEAFF
CDR3 DNA: TGTGCCAGCAGCGAGACCCCCAGGGCAGATAGGTTCGACACTGAAGCTTTCTTT

J gene: TRBJ2-7
V gene: TRBV14
clone size: .
D gene: .
CDR3 protein: CASSPQAYERYF
CDR3 DNA: TGTGCCAGCAGCCCACAGGCCTACGAGCGGTACTTC

J gene: TRBJ2-7
V gene: TRBV27
clone size: .
D gene: TRBD1
CDR3 protein: CASSSQGAGQYF
CDR3 DNA: TGTGCCAGCAGTTCTCAGGGGGCCGGGCAGTACTTC

J gene: TRBJ2-1
V gene: TRBV5-1
clone size: .
D gene: .
CDR3 protein: CASSTDSHNEQFF
CDR3 DNA: TGCGCCAGCAGCACCGACAGCCACAATGAGCAGTTCTTC

J gene: TRBJ2-2
V gene: TRBV30
clone size: .
D gene: TRBD1
CDR3 protein: CAWNPGQGTGELFF
CDR3 DNA: TGTGCCTGGAATCCGGGACAGGGCACCGGGGAGCTGTTTTTT

J gene: TRBJ1-1
V gene: TRBV7-8
clone size: .
D gene: TRBD1
CDR3 protein: CASSLSRQGWTEAFF
CDR3 DNA: TGTGCCAGCAGCTTATCGAGACAGGGATGGACTGAAGCTTTCTTT

J gene: TRBJ2-1
V gene: TRBV28
clone size: .
D gene: .
CDR3 protein: CASSAGQRNEQFF
CDR3 DNA: TGTGCCAGCAGTGCGGGACAGCGTAATGAGCAGTTCTTC

J gene: TRBJ2-7
V gene: TRBV2
clone size: .
D gene: .
CDR3 protein: CASSEMDHLGQYF
CDR3 DNA: TGTGCCAGCAGTGAAATGGACCATCTTGGGCAGTACTTC

J gene: TRBJ1-5
V gene: TRBV19
clone size: .
D gene: TRBD1
CDR3 protein: CASSNTGGGQPQHF
CDR3 DNA: TGTGCCAGTAGTAATACAGGGGGCGGTCAGCCCCAGCATTTT

J gene: TRBJ2-2
V gene: TRBV4-1
clone size: few
D gene: TRBD1
CDR3 protein: CASSQGRAGGAFGELFF
CDR3 DNA: TGCGCCAGCAGCCAAGGCCGTGCAGGGGGCGCTTTCGGGGAGCTGTTTTTT

J gene: TRBJ1-4
V gene: TRBV4-3
clone size: once
D gene: .
CDR3 protein: CASSQDLGLSGEKLFF
CDR3 DNA: TGCGCCAGCAGCCAAGATCTGGGGTTATCTGGTGAAAAACTGTTTTTT

J gene: TRBJ2-5
V gene: TRBV14
clone size: .
D gene: TRBD1
CDR3 protein: CASSQGTLQGAGETQYF
CDR3 DNA: TGTGCCAGCAGCCAAGGAACCCTACAGGGGGCCGGTGAGACCCAGTACTTC

J gene: TRBJ1-6
V gene: TRBV14
clone size: .
D gene: .
CDR3 protein: CASSQVDQGSPLHF
CDR3 DNA: TGTGCCAGCAGCCAAGTCGATCAGGGATCACCCCTCCACTTT

J gene: TRBJ1-6
V gene: TRBV10-3
clone size: .
D gene: .
CDR3 protein: CAIQSPELNSPLHF
CDR3 DNA: TGTGCCATCCAGAGCCCAGAACTTAATTCACCCCTCCACTTT

J gene: TRBJ2-2
V gene: TRBV7-8
clone size: .
D gene: .
CDR3 protein: CASSLERNTGELFF
CDR3 DNA: TGTGCCAGCAGCTTAGAAAGAAACACCGGGGAGCTGTTTTTT

J gene: TRBJ1-1
V gene: TRBV28
clone size: .
D gene: .
CDR3 protein: CASSLNLSQGEAFF
CDR3 DNA: TGTGCCAGCAGTTTAAATCTGTCTCAGGGAGAAGCTTTCTTT

J gene: TRBJ2-2
V gene: TRBV7-3
clone size: few
D gene: .
CDR3 protein: CASSLGSSTGELFF
CDR3 DNA: TGTGCCAGCAGCTTAGGCAGTAGCACCGGGGAGCTGTTTTTT

J gene: TRBJ2-7
V gene: TRBV28
clone size: .
D gene: TRBD1
CDR3 protein: CASSSTGAYVGGFYEQYF
CDR3 DNA: TGTGCCAGCAGCTCGACAGGGGCTTATGTTGGAGGCTTTTATGAGCAGTACTTC

J gene: TRBJ1-2
V gene: TRBV5-1
clone size: .
D gene: .
CDR3 protein: CASSLERGAYGYTF
CDR3 DNA: TGCGCCAGCAGCTTAGAGCGGGGGGCGTATGGCTACACCTTC

J gene: TRBJ2-1
V gene: TRBV20-1
clone size: .
D gene: .
CDR3 protein: CSAINNEQFF
CDR3 DNA: TGCAGTGCTATCAACAATGAGCAGTTCTTC

J gene: TRBJ1-4
V gene: TRBV19
clone size: once
D gene: TRBD1
CDR3 protein: CASRKQGGTNEKLFF
CDR3 DNA: TGTGCCAGTAGAAAACAGGGGGGGACTAATGAAAAACTGTTTTTT

J gene: TRBJ1-2
V gene: TRBV7-9
clone size: .
D gene: TRBD1
CDR3 protein: CASSGRQGAIYGYTF
CDR3 DNA: TGTGCCAGCAGCGGAAGGCAGGGGGCGATTTATGGCTACACCTTC

J gene: TRBJ2-7
V gene: TRBV6-5
clone size: .
D gene: .
CDR3 protein: CASNRYEQYF
CDR3 DNA: TGTGCCAGCAACAGATACGAGCAGTACTTC

J gene: TRBJ2-2
V gene: TRBV7-9
clone size: .
D gene: .
CDR3 protein: CASSQFSTGELFF
CDR3 DNA: TGTGCCAGCAGCCAATTCAGCACCGGGGAGCTGTTTTTT

J gene: TRBJ2-2
V gene: TRBV11-3
clone size: .
D gene: TRBD2
CDR3 protein: CASSLEGTSAGELFF
CDR3 DNA: TGTGCCAGCAGCTTAGAGGGGACTAGCGCCGGAGAGCTGTTTTTT

J gene: TRBJ1-6
V gene: TRBV28
clone size: .
D gene: .
CDR3 protein: CASSLGFGVGSPLHF
CDR3 DNA: TGTGCCAGCAGTCTGGGCTTCGGGGTTGGTTCACCCCTCCACTTT

J gene: TRBJ2-3
V gene: TRBV7-3
clone size: .
D gene: .
CDR3 protein: CASSTSGVDTQYF
CDR3 DNA: TGTGCCAGCAGCACTTCAGGGGTGGATACGCAGTATTTT

J gene: TRBJ2-3
V gene: TRBV28
clone size: .
D gene: .
CDR3 protein: CASSRDWLDTQYF
CDR3 DNA: TGTGCCAGCAGCCGGGACTGGCTGGATACGCAGTATTTT

J gene: TRBJ2-5
V gene: TRBV6-5
clone size: .
D gene: .
CDR3 protein: CASSRQTQETQYF
CDR3 DNA: TGTGCCAGCAGCCGACAGACCCAAGAGACCCAGTACTTC

J gene: TRBJ2-7
V gene: TRBV2
clone size: .
D gene: .
CDR3 protein: CASRADSYEQYF
CDR3 DNA: TGTGCCAGCAGGGCGGACTCCTACGAGCAGTACTTC

J gene: TRBJ2-3
V gene: TRBV14
clone size: once
D gene: TRBD2
CDR3 protein: CASSPLAGHFTDTQYF
CDR3 DNA: TGTGCCAGCAGCCCCCTAGCGGGACATTTCACAGATACGCAGTATTTT